The 10 T cell receptor beta chains given below trace back to one sample, sequenced in a study of radiation and T cells in renal cell carcinoma. Sequencing used immunoSEQ multiplex PCR; TCRdb keeps in-frame clones, though not all of them. Seen here are about 120,000 clones, about 81% observed once, and the top ten hold 5% to 6.5%. Time point meaning: blood 2 weeks post-SBRT. Treatment indicated: 15 Gy SBRT to primary tumor, nephrectomy 4 weeks later. The source was blood, collected from a patient whose treatment included radiotherapy and nephrectomy. Receptor source: a man aged 45-60 years with renal cell carcinoma.

This chain joins TRBV5-1 and TRBJ2-7; D not resolved. Germline V CDR1 and CDR2: SGHRS, YFSETQ. The V end was cut by 5 bases, the J end by 0 bases, with 12 bases between. This CDR3 is built from 14 residues. CDR3 in amino acids: CASSSNVGSYEQYF. In nucleotides, the CDR3 is TGCGCCAGCAGTTCAAACGTTGGCTCCTACGAGCAGTACTTC. The entire variable domain, with the rest obtained from reference TRBV5-1 and TRBJ2-7, is as follows: KAGVTQTPRYLIKTRGQQVTLSCSPISGHRSVSWYQQTPGQGLQFLFEYFSETQRNKGNFPGRFSGRQFSNSRSEMNVSTLELGDSALYLCASSSNVGSYEQYFGPGTRLTVT.

This clone was seen once. CDR3 loop: CASSLGQGGYTF. The CDR3 region has the DNA TGTGCCAGCAGCCTAGGACAGGGCGGCTACACCTTC. The J gene is TRBJ1-2, the V gene TRBV5-4; 8 positions agree with TRBD1. The junction had 4 bases not matched to a gene; V was cut back by 4 bases and J by 8 bases. The CDR3 covers 12 residues. Per the germline V gene, CDR1 is SGHNT and CDR2 is YYREEE (reference sequence).

The gene calls are TRBV19 and TRBJ2-1; D might be TRBD1 or TRBD2, each matching 5 bases. Deletions cut 9 bases from V and 15 bases from J, with 15 bases between. CDR3 length equals 10 residues. Germline loops: CDR1 LNHDA, CDR2 SQIVND (reference sequence). This CDR3 is CASRGSPSFF. In DNA, the CDR3 is TGTGCCAGCCGGGGCAGCCCTTCGTTCTTC.

The rearrangement joins TRBV18 to TRBJ1-2; 7 positions agree with TRBD1. The CDR3 has 14 amino acids. CDR1 is KGHSH and CDR2 is LQKENI in the germline V gene. V shed 1 base and J 7 bases; nucleotides not matched to a gene: 6. The CDR3 loop is CASSPQGTASGYTF. As DNA, the CDR3 is TGTGCCAGCTCACCACAGGGGACAGCGAGTGGCTACACCTTC.

The chain has TRBV9 and TRBJ1-2; TRBD1 is a possible D gene (6 bases). Germline CDR1 reads SGDLS; CDR2 reads YYNGEE. This CDR3 region has 15 residues. V was clipped by 0 bases and J by 0 bases, with 9 bases between them. CDR3 sequence reads: CASSVEGGPNYGYTF. In nucleotides, the CDR3 is TGTGCCAGCAGCGTAGAGGGGGGGCCTAACTATGGCTACACCTTC.

The V call is TRBV30, the J call TRBJ1-3; D ambiguous. This CDR3 has 11 amino acids. Trimming left V 7 bases short and J 4 bases short, with 8 bases between. CDR1 and CDR2 (germline): GTSNPN, SVGIG (reference sequence). CDR3 sequence reads: CASYSGNTIYF. The CDR3 DNA reads TGTGCCTCATATTCCGGAAACACCATATATTTT. The full variable domain, completed using reference TRBV30 and TRBJ1-3, is SQTIHQWPATLVQPVGSPLSLECTVEGTSNPNLYWYRQAAGRGLQLLFYSVGIGQISSEVPQNLSASRPQDRQFILSSKKLLLSDSGFYLCASYSGNTIYFGEGSWLTVV.

The V call is TRBV6-5, the J call TRBJ1-2; the D gene is possibly TRBD1 (5 bases). Trimming took off 2 bases at V and 2 bases at J, with 9 bases between the two ends. From germline, CDR1 is MNHEY and CDR2 SVGAGI. CDR3 size: 14 residues. CDR3 nucleotides: TGTGCCAGCAGTTACAGACAGATGAACTATGGCTACACCTTC. It is translated as CASSYRQMNYGYTF.

V is TRBV10-3 and J is TRBJ2-1; 15 nucleotides align to TRBD2. V was clipped by 4 bases and J by 10 bases; unmatched bases: 2. Per the germline V gene, CDR1 is ENHRY and CDR2 is SYGVKD. CDR3 length equals 14 residues. CDR3 residues: CAISGTSGGGEQFF. CDR3 sequence (DNA): TGTGCCATCAGTGGGACTAGCGGGGGGGGAGAGCAGTTCTTC.

The chain joins TRBV7-9 to TRBJ2-2, with D possibly being TRBD1 or TRBD2 (6 bases each). Between the trimmed V and J ends, which lost 5 bases and 5 bases, there was a span of 15 bases. Germline lookup yields CDR1 SEHNR and CDR2 FQNEAQ (reference sequence). This CDR3 contains 15 residues. CDR3 region: CASSQGTGRTGELFF. Written as DNA, the CDR3 is TGTGCCAGCAGCCAAGGTACAGGGAGGACCGGGGAGCTGTTTTTT.

This rearrangement joins TRBV28 to TRBJ1-2; no clear D. CDR1 and CDR2 (germline): MDHEN, SYDVKM. V dropped 5 bases and J dropped 0 bases, with 10 bases sitting between them. The CDR3 loop spans 14 amino acids. CDR3 in amino acids: CASSGTTPNYGYTF. In nucleotides, the CDR3 is TGTGCCAGCAGTGGAACGACTCCTAACTATGGCTACACCTTC.